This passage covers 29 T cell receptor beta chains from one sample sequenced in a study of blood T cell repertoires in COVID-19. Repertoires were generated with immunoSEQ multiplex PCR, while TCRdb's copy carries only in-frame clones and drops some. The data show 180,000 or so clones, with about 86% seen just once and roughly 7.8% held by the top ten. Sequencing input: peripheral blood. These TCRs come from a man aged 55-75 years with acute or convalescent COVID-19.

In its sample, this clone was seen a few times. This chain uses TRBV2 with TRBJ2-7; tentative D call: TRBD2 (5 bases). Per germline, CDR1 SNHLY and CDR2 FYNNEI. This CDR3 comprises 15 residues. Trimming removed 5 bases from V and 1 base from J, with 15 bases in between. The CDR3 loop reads CASSIRAALSYEQYF. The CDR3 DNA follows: TGTGCCAGCAGTATAAGAGCGGCACTTTCCTACGAGCAGTACTTC. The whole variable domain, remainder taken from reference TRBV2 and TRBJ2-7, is EPEVTQTPSHQVTQMGQEVILRCVPISNHLYFYWYRQILGQKVEFLVSFYNNEISEKSEIFDDQFSVERPDGSNFTLKIRSTKLEDSAMYFCASSIRAALSYEQYFGPGTRLTVT.

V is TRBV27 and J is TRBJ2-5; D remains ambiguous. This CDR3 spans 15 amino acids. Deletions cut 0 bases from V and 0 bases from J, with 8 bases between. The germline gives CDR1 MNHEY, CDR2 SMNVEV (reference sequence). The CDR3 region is CASSLSIEDQETQYF. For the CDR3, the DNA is TGTGCCAGCAGTTTATCGATAGAGGACCAAGAGACCCAGTACTTC.

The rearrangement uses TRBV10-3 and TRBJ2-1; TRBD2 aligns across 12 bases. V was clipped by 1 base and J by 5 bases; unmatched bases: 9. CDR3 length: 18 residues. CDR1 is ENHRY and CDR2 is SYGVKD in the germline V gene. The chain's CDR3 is CAISEFASGRAVNNEQFF. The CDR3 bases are TGTGCCATCAGTGAGTTCGCTAGCGGGAGGGCCGTAAACAATGAGCAGTTCTTC.

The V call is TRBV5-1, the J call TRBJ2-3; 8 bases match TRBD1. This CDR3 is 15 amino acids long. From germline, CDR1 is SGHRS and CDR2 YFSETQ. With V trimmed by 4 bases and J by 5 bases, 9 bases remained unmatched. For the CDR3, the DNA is TGCGCCAGCAGCCATGGACAGGGCCGAGAAGATACGCAGTATTTT. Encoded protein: CASSHGQGREDTQYF.

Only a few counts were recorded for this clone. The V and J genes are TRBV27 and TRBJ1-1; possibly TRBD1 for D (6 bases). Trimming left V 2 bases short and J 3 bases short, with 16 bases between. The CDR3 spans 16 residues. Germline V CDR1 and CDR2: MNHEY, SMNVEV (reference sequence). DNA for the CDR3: TGTGCCAGCAGTTTACTTACCGGGACACCCTACACTGAAGCTTTCTTT. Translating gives CASSLLTGTPYTEAFF.

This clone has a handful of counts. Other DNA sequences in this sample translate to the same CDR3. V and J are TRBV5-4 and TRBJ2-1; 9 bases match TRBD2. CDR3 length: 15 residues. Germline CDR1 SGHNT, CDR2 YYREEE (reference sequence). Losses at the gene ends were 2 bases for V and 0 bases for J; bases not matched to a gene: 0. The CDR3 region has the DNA TGTGCCAGCAGCTTTAGCGGGAGCTCCTACAATGAGCAGTTCTTC. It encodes CASSFSGSSYNEQFF.

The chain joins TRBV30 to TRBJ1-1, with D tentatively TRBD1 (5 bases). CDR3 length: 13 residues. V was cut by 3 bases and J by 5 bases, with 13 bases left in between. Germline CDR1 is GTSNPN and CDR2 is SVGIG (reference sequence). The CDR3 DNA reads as TGTGCCTGGAGAAGGGGCGAGTGGACTGAAGCTTTCTTT. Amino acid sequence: CAWRRGEWTEAFF.

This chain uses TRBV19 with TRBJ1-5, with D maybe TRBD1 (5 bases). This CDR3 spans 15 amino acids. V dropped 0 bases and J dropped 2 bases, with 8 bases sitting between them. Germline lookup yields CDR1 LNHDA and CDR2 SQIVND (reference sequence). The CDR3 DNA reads TGTGCCAGTAGTATAGACAGGGAAGGCAATCAGCCCCAGCATTTT. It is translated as CASSIDREGNQPQHF.

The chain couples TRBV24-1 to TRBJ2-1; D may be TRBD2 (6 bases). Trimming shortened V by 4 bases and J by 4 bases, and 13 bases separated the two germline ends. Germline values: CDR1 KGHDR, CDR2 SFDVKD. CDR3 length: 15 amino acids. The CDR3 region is CATSESGLTYNEQFF. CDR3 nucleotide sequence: TGTGCCACCAGTGAGAGCGGACTAACTTACAATGAGCAGTTCTTC.

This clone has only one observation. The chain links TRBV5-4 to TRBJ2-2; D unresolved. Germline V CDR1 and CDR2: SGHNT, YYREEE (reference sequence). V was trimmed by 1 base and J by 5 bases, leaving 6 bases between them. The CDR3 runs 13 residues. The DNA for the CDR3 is TGTGCCAGCAGCTTGCCCACTACCGGGGAGCTGTTTTTT. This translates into CASSLPTTGELFF. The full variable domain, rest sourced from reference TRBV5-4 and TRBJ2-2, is ETGVTQSPTHLIKTRGQQVTLRCSSQSGHNTVSWYQQALGQGPQFIFQYYREEENGRGNFPPRFSGLQFPNYSSELNVNALELDDSALYLCASSLPTTGELFFGEGSRLTVL.

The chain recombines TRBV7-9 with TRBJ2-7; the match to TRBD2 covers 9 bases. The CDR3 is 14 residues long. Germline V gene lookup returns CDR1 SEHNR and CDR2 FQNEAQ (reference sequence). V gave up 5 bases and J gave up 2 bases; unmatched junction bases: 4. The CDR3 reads CASSPSGTTYEQYF. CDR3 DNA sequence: TGTGCCAGCAGCCCTAGCGGGACGACCTACGAGCAGTACTTC.

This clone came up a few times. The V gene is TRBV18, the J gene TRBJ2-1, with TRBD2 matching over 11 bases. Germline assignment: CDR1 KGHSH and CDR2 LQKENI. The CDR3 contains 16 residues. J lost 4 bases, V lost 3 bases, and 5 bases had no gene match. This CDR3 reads CASSPMTSGTYNEQFF. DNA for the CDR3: TGTGCCAGCTCACCGATGACTAGCGGGACTTACAATGAGCAGTTCTTC.

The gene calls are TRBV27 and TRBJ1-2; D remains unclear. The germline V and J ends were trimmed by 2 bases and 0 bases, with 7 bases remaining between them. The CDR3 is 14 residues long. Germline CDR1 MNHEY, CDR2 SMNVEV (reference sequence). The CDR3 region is CASSLQRTNYGYTF. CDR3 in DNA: TGTGCCAGCAGTTTACAGCGTACTAACTATGGCTACACCTTC.

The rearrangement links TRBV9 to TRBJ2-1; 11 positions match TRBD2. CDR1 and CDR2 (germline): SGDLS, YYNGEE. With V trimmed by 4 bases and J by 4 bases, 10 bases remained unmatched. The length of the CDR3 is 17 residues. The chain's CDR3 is CASSTRLAGGRYNEQFF. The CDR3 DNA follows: TGTGCCAGCAGCACCCGCTTAGCGGGAGGGCGGTACAATGAGCAGTTCTTC.

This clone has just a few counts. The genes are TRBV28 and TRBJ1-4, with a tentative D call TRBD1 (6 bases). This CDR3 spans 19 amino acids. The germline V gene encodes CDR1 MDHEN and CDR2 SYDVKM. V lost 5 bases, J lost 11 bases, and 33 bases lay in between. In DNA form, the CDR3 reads TGTGCCAGCAGTCTTGCGGGGGGCGCATCAAAAGGGACGTTTCGGAAACTGTTTTTT. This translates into CASSLAGGASKGTFRKLFF.

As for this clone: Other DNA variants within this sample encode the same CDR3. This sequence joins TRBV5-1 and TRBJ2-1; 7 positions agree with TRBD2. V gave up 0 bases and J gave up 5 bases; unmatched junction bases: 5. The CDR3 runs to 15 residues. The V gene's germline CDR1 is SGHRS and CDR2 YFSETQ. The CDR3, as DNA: TGCGCCAGCAGCTTGGATCCAGCGGGAAACAATGAGCAGTTCTTC. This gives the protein CASSLDPAGNNEQFF.

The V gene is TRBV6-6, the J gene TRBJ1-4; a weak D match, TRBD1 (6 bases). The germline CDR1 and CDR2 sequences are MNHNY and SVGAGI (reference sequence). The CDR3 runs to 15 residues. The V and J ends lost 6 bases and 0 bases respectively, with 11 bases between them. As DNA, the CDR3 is TGTGCCAGCAGCCTCAACAGGGCAACTAATGAAAAACTGTTTTTT. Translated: CASSLNRATNEKLFF.

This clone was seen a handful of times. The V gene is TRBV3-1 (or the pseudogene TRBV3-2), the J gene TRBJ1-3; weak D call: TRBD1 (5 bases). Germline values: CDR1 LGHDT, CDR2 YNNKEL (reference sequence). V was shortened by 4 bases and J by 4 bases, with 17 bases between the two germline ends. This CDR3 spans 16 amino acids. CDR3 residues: CASSPHDGRVGNTIYF. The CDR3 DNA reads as TGTGCCAGCAGCCCCCACGACGGCAGGGTGGGAAACACCATATATTTT.

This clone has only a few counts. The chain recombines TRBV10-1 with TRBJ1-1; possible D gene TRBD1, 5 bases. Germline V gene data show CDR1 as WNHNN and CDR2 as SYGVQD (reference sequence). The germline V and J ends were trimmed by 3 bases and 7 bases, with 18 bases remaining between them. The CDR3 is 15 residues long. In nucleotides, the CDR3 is TGCGCCAGCAGTGACCTGGCCCTGGGCGGGGGTGAAGCTTTCTTT. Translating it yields CASSDLALGGGEAFF.

In DNA, the CDR3 is TGTGCCAGCAGAACCGCGGGGGGTTCCTCGGCTAACTATGGCTACACCTTC. Translation: CASRTAGGSSANYGYTF. The V gene is TRBV7-9, the J gene TRBJ1-2, with a possible D match to TRBD1 (5 bases). The CDR3 length is 17 residues. Germline CDR1 reads SEHNR; CDR2 reads FQNEAQ (reference sequence). Trimming pared 6 bases from V and 0 bases from J, leaving 20 bases between.

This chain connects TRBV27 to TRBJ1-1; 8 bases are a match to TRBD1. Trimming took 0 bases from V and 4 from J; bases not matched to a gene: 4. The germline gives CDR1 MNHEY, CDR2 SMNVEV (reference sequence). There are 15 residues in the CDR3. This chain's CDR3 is CASSLSQGAATEAFF. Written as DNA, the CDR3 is TGTGCCAGCAGTTTATCGCAGGGGGCAGCCACTGAAGCTTTCTTT.

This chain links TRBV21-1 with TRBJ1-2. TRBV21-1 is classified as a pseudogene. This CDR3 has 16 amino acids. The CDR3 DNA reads TGTGCCAGCAGCAAAGGGGGAGCGCGGGGGAACTATGGCTACACCTTC. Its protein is CASSKGGARGNYGYTF.

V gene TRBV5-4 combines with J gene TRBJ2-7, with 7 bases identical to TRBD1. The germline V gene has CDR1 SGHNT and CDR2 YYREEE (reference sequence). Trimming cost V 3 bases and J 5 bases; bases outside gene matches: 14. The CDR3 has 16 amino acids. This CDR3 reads CASSYHTGVPGDEQYF. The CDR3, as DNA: TGTGCCAGCAGCTACCACACAGGGGTTCCTGGGGACGAGCAGTACTTC.

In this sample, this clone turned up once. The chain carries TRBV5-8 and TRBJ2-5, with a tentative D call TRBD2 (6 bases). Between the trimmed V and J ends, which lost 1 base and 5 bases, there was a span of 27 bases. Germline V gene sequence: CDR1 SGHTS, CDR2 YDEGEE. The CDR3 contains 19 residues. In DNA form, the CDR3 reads TGTGCCAGCAGCTTGTTTCATCAGGGATCCTATGCTAGCGCCGAGACCCAGTACTTC. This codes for CASSLFHQGSYASAETQYF.

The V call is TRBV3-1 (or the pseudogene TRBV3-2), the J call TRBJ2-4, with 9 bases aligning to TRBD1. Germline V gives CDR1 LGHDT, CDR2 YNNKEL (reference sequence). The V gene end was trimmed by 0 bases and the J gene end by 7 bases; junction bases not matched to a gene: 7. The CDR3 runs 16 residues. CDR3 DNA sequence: TGTGCCAGCAGCCAAGATTTGGGGACAGGGAGTAACATTCAGTACTTC. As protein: CASSQDLGTGSNIQYF.

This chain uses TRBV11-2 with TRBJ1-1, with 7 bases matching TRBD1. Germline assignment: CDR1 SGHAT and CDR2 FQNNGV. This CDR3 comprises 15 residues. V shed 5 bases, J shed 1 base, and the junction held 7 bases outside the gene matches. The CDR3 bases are TGTGCCAGCAGCCAGGACCGGACAGGGAACACTGAAGCTTTCTTT. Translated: CASSQDRTGNTEAFF.

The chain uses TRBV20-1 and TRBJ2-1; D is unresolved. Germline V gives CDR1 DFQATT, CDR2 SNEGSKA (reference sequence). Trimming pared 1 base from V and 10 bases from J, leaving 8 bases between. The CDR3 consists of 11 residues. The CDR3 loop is CSARGVEEQFF. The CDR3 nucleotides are TGCAGTGCTAGAGGTGTAGAGGAGCAGTTCTTC.

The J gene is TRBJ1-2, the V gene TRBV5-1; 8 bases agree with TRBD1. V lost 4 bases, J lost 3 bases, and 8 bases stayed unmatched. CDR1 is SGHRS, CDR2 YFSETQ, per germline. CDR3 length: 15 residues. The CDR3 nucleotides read TGCGCCAGCAGCCCGGCGGCAGGGGGCTACTATGGCTACACCTTC. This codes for CASSPAAGGYYGYTF.

The CDR3 loop reads CASSPTGQGGNTEAFF. Here the CDR3 DNA reads TGTGCCAGTAGTCCTACCGGACAGGGAGGGAACACTGAAGCTTTCTTT. The chain is built from TRBV19 and TRBJ1-1; 8 positions match TRBD1. This CDR3 is 16 amino acids long. The V segment lost 5 bases and the J segment 1 base; nucleotides outside the gene matches: 9. Looked up from germline, CDR1 is LNHDA and CDR2 is SQIVND (reference sequence).